The 15 T cell receptor beta chains given below trace back to one sample, sequenced in a study of blood T cell repertoires in COVID-19. Using immunoSEQ multiplex PCR, the repertoire was profiled, and TCRdb retains in-frame clones only, with some absent. The table records 12,000 to 15,000 clones, around four fifths of them present only once. Sequencing was performed on peripheral blood. These receptors originate from a man aged 40-49 years with active or convalescent COVID-19.

The rearrangement uses TRBV3-1 (or the pseudogene TRBV3-2) and TRBJ1-1; D unresolved. Trimming took 0 bases from V and 2 from J, leaving 10 bases between them. The CDR3 contains 15 residues. The germline V gene has CDR1 LGHDT and CDR2 YNNKEL (reference sequence). This chain's CDR3 is CASSQELFHNTEAFF. In nucleotides, the CDR3 is TGTGCCAGCAGCCAAGAACTATTTCATAACACTGAAGCTTTCTTT.

The J gene is TRBJ1-2, the V gene TRBV7-2; no firm D call. The V end was cut by 3 bases, the J end by 7 bases, with 12 bases between. The CDR3 extends over 13 amino acids. CDR1 is SGHTA and CDR2 is FQGNSA in the germline V gene. The CDR3 here is CASSFTAIGGYTF. The CDR3 nucleotides read TGTGCCAGCAGCTTTACCGCGATTGGTGGCTACACCTTC.

The CDR3 is CASSQDNYLLAGGETQYF. CDR3 coding DNA: TGTGCCAGCAGCCAAGATAATTATCTTCTAGCGGGGGGAGAGACCCAGTACTTC. This chain connects TRBV14 to TRBJ2-5; 11 bases are shared with TRBD2. Germline trimming cut 0 bases from V and 4 bases from J; bases unmatched to any gene: 10. The germline V gene has CDR1 SGHDN and CDR2 FVKESK. This CDR3 is built from 18 residues.

The V and J genes are TRBV4-1 and TRBJ1-5; TRBD1 might be the D (6 bases). The germline V gene has CDR1 MGHRA and CDR2 YSYEKL. The V gene lost 4 bases and the J gene lost 8 bases, with 18 bases spanning the gap. CDR3 length: 15 residues. The CDR3 DNA reads TGCGCCAGCAGCCGAGAGGGCAGGGGAACGGAGCCCCAGCATTTT. Protein sequence: CASSREGRGTEPQHF.

V is TRBV19 and J is TRBJ1-2, with 7 bases fitting TRBD1. J was trimmed by 8 bases and V by 7 bases; bases with no gene match: 10. The CDR3 runs 13 residues. Germline V gene lookup returns CDR1 LNHDA and CDR2 SQIVND (reference sequence). CDR3 sequence reads: CASKGAPKEGYTF. The CDR3 nucleotides are TGTGCCAGTAAGGGGGCGCCGAAGGAGGGCTACACCTTC.

Only one count was recorded for this clone. V is TRBV2 and J is TRBJ2-7; D may be TRBD1 (6 bases). Per germline, CDR1 SNHLY and CDR2 FYNNEI. The V and J ends lost 2 bases and 2 bases respectively, with 10 bases between them. The CDR3 sequence is 14 residues long. Here the CDR3 reads CASSETGQTYEQYF. In DNA form, the CDR3 reads TGTGCCAGCAGTGAAACAGGACAGACCTACGAGCAGTACTTC. Looking up the rest from reference TRBV2 and TRBJ2-7 gives the full variable domain: EPEVTQTPSHQVTQMGQEVILRCVPISNHLYFYWYRQILGQKVEFLVSFYNNEISEKSEIFDDQFSVERPDGSNFTLKIRSTKLEDSAMYFCASSETGQTYEQYFGPGTRLTVT.

CDR3 sequence: CASSRTGGRRNQPQHF. For the CDR3, the DNA is TGTGCCAGTAGTAGGACAGGGGGGAGACGCAATCAGCCCCAGCATTTT. This chain uses TRBV19 with TRBJ1-5, with 10 bases lining up with TRBD1. CDR3 length: 16 amino acids. The V and J ends lost 4 bases and 2 bases, in that order; junction bases with no gene match: 5. Germline assignment: CDR1 LNHDA and CDR2 SQIVND (reference sequence).

This sequence joins TRBV6-5 and TRBJ2-3; D not certain. V was cut by 4 bases and J by 10 bases, with 12 bases left in between. The CDR3 length is 12 residues. Germline-derived CDR1 and CDR2 are MNHEY and SVGAGI. CDR3 loop: CASSSSTLPQYF. DNA of the CDR3: TGTGCCAGCAGTTCCTCCACTCTGCCGCAGTATTTT.

The chain is built from TRBV5-1 and TRBJ2-1, with D possibly TRBD1 on 5 matching bases. Trimming removed 0 bases from V and 10 bases from J, with 11 bases in between. Germline-derived CDR1 and CDR2 are SGHRS and YFSETQ. The CDR3 has 13 amino acids. The CDR3: CASSLARAGEQFF. Written as DNA, the CDR3 is TGCGCCAGCAGCTTGGCCAGGGCAGGGGAGCAGTTCTTC. Using reference TRBV5-1 and TRBJ2-1 for the parts outside the CDR3, the full variable domain is KAGVTQTPRYLIKTRGQQVTLSCSPISGHRSVSWYQQTPGQGLQFLFEYFSETQRNKGNFPGRFSGRQFSNSRSEMNVSTLELGDSALYLCASSLARAGEQFFGPGTRLTVL.

This chain connects TRBV19 to TRBJ1-1; the match to TRBD1 covers 7 bases. This CDR3 spans 14 amino acids. The germline CDR1 and CDR2 sequences are LNHDA and SQIVND (reference sequence). V trimming: 7 bases; J trimming: 7 bases; junction bases outside the gene matches: 12. The DNA of the CDR3 is TGTGCCAGTACCAGTCTAGGACAGGCCTTTGAAGCTTTCTTT. Translated, it gives CASTSLGQAFEAFF.

The chain uses TRBV18 and TRBJ1-1; D possibly corresponds to TRBD1 (6 bases). Germline-derived CDR1 and CDR2 are KGHSH and LQKENI. V lost 0 bases to trimming and J lost 0 bases, with 8 bases between them. The length of the CDR3 is 15 residues. CDR3 residues: CASSPPNRVNTEAFF. CDR3 DNA: TGTGCCAGCTCACCACCGAACAGGGTGAACACTGAAGCTTTCTTT.

V is TRBV29-1 and J is TRBJ1-6; 9 bases are shared with TRBD1. The CDR3 consists of 13 residues. Trimming took 4 bases from V and 10 from J; bases not matched to a gene: 5. CDR1 and CDR2 (germline): SQVTM, ANQGSEA. CDR3 protein: CSVGTGEGSPLHF. As DNA, the CDR3 is TGCAGCGTTGGGACAGGGGAGGGATCACCCCTCCACTTT.

This clone was observed a single time. The rearrangement uses TRBV3-1 (or the pseudogene TRBV3-2) and TRBJ2-7; 7 positions match TRBD1. This CDR3 spans 13 amino acids. Unmatched junction bases numbered 3, after V lost 4 bases and J lost 3 bases. Germline CDR1 LGHDT, CDR2 YNNKEL (reference sequence). The DNA for the CDR3 is TGTGCCAGCAGCCGGGACAGTTTCTACGAGCAGTACTTC. Translated, it gives CASSRDSFYEQYF.

The chain combines TRBV5-4 with TRBJ1-1; tentative D call: TRBD1 (5 bases). In germline, CDR1 is SGHNT, CDR2 YYREEE (reference sequence). V was trimmed by 1 base and J by 6 bases, leaving 10 bases between them. The CDR3 has 13 amino acids. CDR3 DNA: TGTGCCAGCAGCTTGACCCTACAGGCTGAAGCTTTCTTT. Amino acid sequence: CASSLTLQAEAFF.

This clone was counted a single time. The rearrangement joins TRBV7-8 to TRBJ2-7, with TRBD2 identical over 7 bases. V lost 3 bases and J lost 2; bases outside the gene matches: 13. CDR1 and CDR2 (germline): SGHVS, FQNEAQ. The CDR3 is made up of 17 amino acids. The CDR3 reads CASSLGGVKGQTYEQYF. For the CDR3, the DNA is TGTGCCAGCAGCTTGGGAGGGGTGAAGGGGCAAACCTACGAGCAGTACTTC.